The 16 T cell receptor beta chains presented below share a single source sample, sequenced in a study of shared clonotypes between healthy human individuals. TCRdb's copy holds only in-frame clones and misses some; the assay was immunoSEQ multiplex PCR. Among 2.5 million or so clones listed, 85% to 95% were seen once. The sample comprised naive CD4+ T cells sorted from blood. Subset here: CD45RA+ positively selected. These receptors all stem from a man between 18 and 35 years old in good health.

V gene TRBV18 combines with J gene TRBJ1-4; D is undetermined. CDR3 size: 13 residues. With 3 bases removed from V and 4 bases from J, the gap between germline ends came to 6 bases. Germline values: CDR1 KGHSH, CDR2 LQKENI. CDR3 bases: TGTGCCAGCTCACCTCCTCATAATGAAAAACTGTTTTTT. Translating gives CASSPPHNEKLFF.

This clone appeared once. The chain joins TRBV30 to TRBJ1-6; 8 bases are a match to TRBD1. In germline, CDR1 is GTSNPN, CDR2 SVGIG (reference sequence). There are 13 residues in the CDR3. Trimming at V came to 5 bases and at J to 6 bases, leaving 3 bases not matched to a gene. The CDR3: CAWRGTGNSPLHF. The CDR3 DNA reads TGTGCCTGGCGGGGGACAGGTAATTCACCCCTCCACTTT.

The J gene is TRBJ1-2, the V gene TRBV25-1; no clear D gene. Trimming took 3 bases from V and 4 from J, leaving 12 bases between them. Germline lookup yields CDR1 MGHDK and CDR2 SYGVNS. The CDR3 has 14 residues. The CDR3 bases are TGTGCCAGCAGTGACCCCGGACGATCCTATGGCTACACCTTC. Its protein is CASSDPGRSYGYTF.

This chain connects TRBV23-1 to TRBJ2-7; D gene unclear. TRBV23-1 is classed as an ORF, of uncertain function. Trimming cost V 5 bases and J 4 bases, with 9 bases left between them. The CDR3 length is 12 residues. The CDR3 sequence: CASSYRWYEQYF. The CDR3 nucleotides are TGCGCCAGCAGTTACCGATGGTACGAGCAGTACTTC.

The J gene is TRBJ2-1, the V gene TRBV4-1; possible D gene TRBD1, 6 bases. V lost 2 bases, J lost 4 bases, and 21 bases lay in between. The CDR3 is 18 amino acids. Germline CDR1 is MGHRA and CDR2 is YSYEKL. The CDR3: CASSQRGLGDTPYNEQFF. The DNA for the CDR3 is TGCGCCAGCAGCCAAAGGGGTCTCGGGGACACCCCTTACAATGAGCAGTTCTTC.

V and J are TRBV19 and TRBJ2-7; 10 nucleotides match TRBD1. This CDR3 spans 15 amino acids. The J segment lost 2 bases and the V segment lost 2 bases, leaving 3 bases of the junction unmatched. Germline CDR1 is LNHDA and CDR2 is SQIVND (reference sequence). CDR3 nucleotide sequence: TGTGCCAGTAGTATATCGACAGGGGGCACCTACGAGCAGTACTTC. Protein product: CASSISTGGTYEQYF.

The V gene is TRBV18, the J gene TRBJ1-2; possible D gene TRBD1, 6 bases. This CDR3 has 16 residues. V lost 0 bases and J lost 7, with 18 bases in between. Per germline, CDR1 KGHSH and CDR2 LQKENI. The CDR3 reads CASSPPPRQVGFGYTF. The CDR3 DNA reads as TGTGCCAGCTCACCACCCCCGCGACAGGTTGGGTTTGGCTACACCTTC.

This clone was recorded only once. This chain uses TRBV5-4 with TRBJ2-4, with D possibly called TRBD1 or TRBD2 (5 bases each). Trimming took 2 bases from V and 0 from J, leaving 15 bases between them. Germline-derived CDR1 and CDR2 are SGHNT and YYREEE (reference sequence). CDR3 length: 17 residues. The CDR3 nucleotides read TGTGCCAGCAGCTTTCGGGATGGGACCCTAGCCAAAAACATTCAGTACTTC. Its protein product is CASSFRDGTLAKNIQYF.

The chain combines TRBV19 with TRBJ2-1; tentatively, D is TRBD2 (5 bases). The V gene lost 7 bases and the J gene lost 0 bases, with 10 bases spanning the gap. CDR1 is LNHDA, CDR2 SQIVND, per germline (reference sequence). CDR3 length: 14 residues. DNA of the CDR3: TGTGCCAGTAAAACGGGAACCTCCTACAATGAGCAGTTCTTC. It encodes CASKTGTSYNEQFF.

This chain links TRBV7-2 with TRBJ1-5; no clear D. The CDR3 runs to 15 residues. Trimming shortened V by 1 base and J by 6 bases, and 13 bases separated the two germline ends. Germline V lookup: CDR1 SGHTA, CDR2 FQGNSA. The CDR3 bases are TGTGCCAGCAGCTTAGGAGGGTACATTTCTCAGCCCCAGCATTTT. Amino acids: CASSLGGYISQPQHF.

This clone showed up just once. The chain joins TRBV14 to TRBJ1-1; maybe TRBD1 (6 bases). Germline CDR1 SGHDN, CDR2 FVKESK. V lost 5 bases and J lost 6, with 13 bases in between. This CDR3 has 13 amino acids. In nucleotides, the CDR3 is TGTGCCAGCAGCAAAGGGGGGGGGTCTGAAGCTTTCTTT. Its translation is CASSKGGGSEAFF.

This rearrangement joins TRBV10-1 to TRBJ2-2, with 11 bases matching TRBD2. After removal of 5 bases from V and 4 bases from J, the junction contained 18 bases not matched to a gene. CDR3 size: 20 residues. Germline V gene lookup returns CDR1 WNHNN and CDR2 SYGVQD (reference sequence). CDR3 bases: TGCGCCAGCAGTTCGTCTGCCGGGACTAGCGGCAGAGTCGGCACCGGGGAGCTGTTTTTT. It codes for CASSSSAGTSGRVGTGELFF.

The chain is built from TRBV18 and TRBJ1-2; 8 bases are shared with TRBD1. Trimming removed 4 bases from V and 2 bases from J; junction bases left unmatched: 9. CDR1 KGHSH and CDR2 LQKENI come from the germline V gene. This CDR3 spans 16 amino acids. The CDR3 reads CASSRRPGGENYGYTF. CDR3 nucleotide sequence: TGTGCCAGCTCACGACGGCCAGGGGGCGAAAACTATGGCTACACCTTC. The full variable domain, in which reference TRBV18 and TRBJ1-2 provide the parts outside the CDR3, is NAGVMQNPRHLVRRRGQEARLRCSPMKGHSHVYWYRQLPEEGLKFMVYLQKENIIDESGMPKERFSAEFPKEGPSILRIQQVVRGDSAAYFCASSRRPGGENYGYTFGSGTRLTVV.

This clone was detected once. The same CDR3 arises from other DNA sequences in this sample as well. The chain links TRBV18 to TRBJ1-1; 8 bases line up with TRBD1. Per the germline V gene, CDR1 is KGHSH and CDR2 is LQKENI. Trimming at V came to 1 base and at J to 0 bases, leaving 4 bases not matched to a gene. The CDR3 covers 16 residues. The CDR3 loop is CASSPLTGGLNTEAFF. DNA for the CDR3: TGTGCCAGCTCACCACTTACAGGGGGATTGAACACTGAAGCTTTCTTT.

The chain couples TRBV11-2 to TRBJ2-1; D might be TRBD2 (5 bases). Germline V lookup: CDR1 SGHAT, CDR2 FQNNGV. V was trimmed by 3 bases and J by 6 bases, leaving 12 bases between them. This CDR3 is built from 14 residues. CDR3 amino acids: CASSFGLAPNEQFF. The CDR3 coding sequence is TGTGCCAGCAGCTTCGGCCTAGCCCCCAATGAGCAGTTCTTC.

Of note for this clone: This CDR3 is also generated by other DNA sequences in the sample. V and J are TRBV7-2 and TRBJ2-1; 14 bases align to TRBD2. V lost 4 bases to trimming and J lost 6 bases; unmatched junction nucleotides: 2. The V gene's germline CDR1 is SGHTA and CDR2 FQGNSA. The CDR3 runs to 15 residues. CDR3 in amino acids: CASSSGLAGVNEQFF. For the CDR3, the DNA is TGTGCCAGCAGCTCGGGACTAGCGGGAGTCAATGAGCAGTTCTTC. Filled out from reference TRBV7-2 and TRBJ2-1, the complete variable domain reads GAGVSQSPSNKVTEKGKDVELRCDPISGHTALYWYRQSLGQGLEFLIYFQGNSAPDKSGLPSDRFSAERTGGSVSTLTIQRTQQEDSAVYLCASSSGLAGVNEQFFGPGTRLTVL.